This T cell receptor (beta chain) was sequenced for a study of T cell clones after liver transplantation. Whole-study context: TCRbeta sequencing after a pre-transplant mixed lymphocyte reaction identified graft-donor-reactive clones, later tracked in post-transplant blood. Pre-transplant mixed lymphocyte reactions yielded third-party-reactive TCRbeta sequences as comparators for graft-donor-reactive sequences. Study observations and caveats: Migration into the graft, not deletion, may explain lost graft donor-reactive T cells. In most of the 8 subjects, circulating graft-donor-reactive CD4 TCRbeta sequences fell significantly after transplant.

Assay used: immunoSEQ multiplex PCR; TCRdb lists only in-frame clones, some missing. The sample lists approximately 11,000 clones; about 71% were seen once. To note about this clone: Its cognate antigen is unknown.

Germline lookup yields CDR1 SGDLS and CDR2 YYNGEE. Trimming left V 0 bases short and J 0 bases short, with 7 bases between. The CDR3 runs to 14 residues. V and J are TRBV9 and TRBJ2-7, with D unclear. The source was CD4+ T cells from blood, collected about 2.5 years after liver transplant. The receptor was isolated from a human patient who received a liver transplant. T cells may partly derive from the graft donor. CDR3 coding DNA: TGTGCCAGCAGCGTAGGAGCGCTCTCCTACGAGCAGTACTTC. It is translated as CASSVGALSYEQYF.